Below are 24 T cell receptor beta chains sequenced from a single sample in a study of T-cell reconstitution after alpha-beta-depleted transplantation in children. Unique molecular identifiers were incorporated when the TCRbeta library was constructed. From the PCR reads, TCRdb called clonotypes with MiXCR, one entry per CDR3 protein. This sample has some 200,000 distinct CDR3 sequences, with roughly 6.3% found just once. Sequencing used PBMCs, obtained before TCRalphabeta/CD19-depleted stem cell transplant. The receptors come from a girl in the first two years of life with combined immunodeficiency, due to receive a stem cell transplant.

The sample holds many counts of this clonotype. The chain combines TRBV10-2 with TRBJ2-2; D not certain. Between the trimmed V and J ends, which lost 7 bases and 1 base, there was a span of 13 bases. The CDR3 sequence is 15 residues long. Germline CDR1 WSHSY, CDR2 SAAADI. The CDR3 nucleotides are TGCGCCAGCACTGGAATTGCAGAGAACACCGGGGAGCTGTTTTTT. Its translation: CASTGIAENTGELFF.

This clonotype was detected ten times or more. The chain has TRBV7-8 and TRBJ2-3; D not resolved. The V gene's germline CDR1 is SGHVS and CDR2 FQNEAQ. V was clipped by 1 base and J by 2 bases, with 10 bases between them. The CDR3 contains 15 residues. The CDR3 protein is CASSLDRPVTDTQYF. CDR3 in DNA: TGTGCCAGCAGCTTAGATCGGCCGGTCACAGATACGCAGTATTTT.

Ten or more counts support this clonotype. The chain links TRBV12-3 or TRBV12-4 to TRBJ2-5, with 13 bases lining up with TRBD2. The CDR3 runs to 16 residues. Trimming cost V 7 bases and J 5 bases; bases outside gene matches: 10. For the CDR3, the DNA is TGTGCCAGCACCATGGGACTAGCGGGGCTTCGGGAGACCCAGTACTTC. It translates to CASTMGLAGLRETQYF.

This clonotype was picked up many times. V and J are TRBV29-1 and TRBJ2-5; D is ambiguous. The germline V gene has CDR1 SQVTM and CDR2 ANQGSEA. V was shortened by 5 bases and J by 0 bases, with 10 bases between the two germline ends. The CDR3 has 13 residues. The CDR3 is CSVMQENQETQYF. CDR3 nucleotides: TGCAGCGTTATGCAGGAAAACCAAGAGACCCAGTACTTC.

This clonotype was picked up many times. The gene calls are TRBV6-5 and TRBJ2-5, with TRBD1 as a possible D gene (6 bases). V dropped 0 bases and J dropped 4 bases, with 6 bases sitting between them. Per the germline V gene, CDR1 is MNHEY and CDR2 is SVGAGI. The length of the CDR3 is 13 residues. CDR3 DNA: TGTGCCAGCAGTTACTCAGGGGGAGAGACCCAGTACTTC. Its protein is CASSYSGGETQYF.

This clonotype was recorded at least ten times. The chain uses TRBV29-1 and TRBJ2-7; 7 bases line up with TRBD1. J was trimmed by 1 base and V by 4 bases; bases with no gene match: 7. Germline CDR1 reads SQVTM; CDR2 reads ANQGSEA. This CDR3 comprises 14 residues. The CDR3 DNA follows: TGCAGCGTTGTCACGACAGGGTTATCCTACGAGCAGTACTTC. Translation gives CSVVTTGLSYEQYF.

This clonotype was counted ten times or more. The chain has TRBV12-3 or TRBV12-4 and TRBJ1-1; tentatively, D is TRBD1 (6 bases). The CDR3 runs to 13 residues. The ends were cut back, 6 bases at V and 11 bases at J, with 19 bases in the middle. This CDR3 is CASRPTGPTEAFF. The CDR3 DNA reads as TGTGCCAGCAGACCGACAGGTCCCACCGAGGCTTTCTTT.

Many counts were recorded for this clonotype. The V and J genes are TRBV20-1 and TRBJ2-1; TRBD2 aligns across 8 bases. The CDR3 contains 14 residues. Germline V gives CDR1 DFQATT, CDR2 SNEGSKA (reference sequence). The ends lost 6 bases at V and 4 bases at J; junction bases unmatched: 8. DNA of the CDR3: TGCAGTGCCAAGGTGGCGGGAGGTTACAATGAGCAGTTCTTC. It is translated as CSAKVAGGYNEQFF.

This clonotype was detected only a few times. The chain combines TRBV3-1 with TRBJ2-7, with 11 bases fitting TRBD2. The germline CDR1 and CDR2 sequences are LGHDT and YNNKEL (reference sequence). With V trimmed by 1 base and J by 4 bases, 9 bases remained unmatched. CDR3 length equals 17 residues. CDR3 region: CASSQAHSLAGVYEQYF. CDR3 sequence (DNA): TGTGCCAGCAGCCAAGCTCACTCACTAGCGGGAGTATACGAGCAGTACTTC.

This clonotype was seen repeatedly, ten times or more. This sequence joins TRBV28 and TRBJ2-1; TRBD2 matches 11 bases. The CDR3 is 15 amino acids. Trimming at V came to 5 bases and at J to 8 bases, leaving 8 bases not matched to a gene. CDR1 is MDHEN and CDR2 is SYDVKM in the germline V gene. The CDR3 protein is CASSPMTSGNHEQFF. The DNA of the CDR3 is TGTGCCAGCAGTCCAATGACTAGCGGGAATCATGAGCAGTTCTTC.

At least ten counts were recorded for this clonotype. The rearrangement uses TRBV28 and TRBJ1-1; 7 bases are shared with TRBD1. With 5 bases clipped from V and 4 bases from J, the junction kept 10 bases outside the gene matches. The CDR3 is made up of 15 amino acids. CDR1 MDHEN and CDR2 SYDVKM come from the germline V gene. Here the CDR3 reads CASSGRGGWGTEAFF. CDR3 coding DNA: TGTGCCAGCAGTGGGCGAGGGGGCTGGGGCACTGAAGCTTTCTTT.

The table lists this clonotype with many counts. V usage is TRBV29-1 and J usage is TRBJ1-5; D ambiguous. There are 12 residues in the CDR3. Trimming took 6 bases from V and 0 from J, leaving 6 bases between them. CDR1 is SQVTM, CDR2 ANQGSEA, per germline. CDR3 DNA: TGCAGCGTCGGAAATAGCAATCAGCCCCAGCATTTT. It specifies CSVGNSNQPQHF.

At least ten counts were recorded for this clonotype. V is TRBV20-1 and J is TRBJ1-4, with 12 bases identical to TRBD1. This CDR3 is built from 14 residues. V dropped 6 bases and J dropped 7; count of bases not matched to a gene: 6. Germline CDR1 reads DFQATT; CDR2 reads SNEGSKA (reference sequence). The CDR3 is CSAGTGGASEKLFF. The CDR3 nucleotides are TGCAGTGCGGGGACAGGGGGCGCGAGTGAAAAACTGTTTTTT.

This clonotype occurred many times. The chain joins TRBV10-3 to TRBJ1-3; D call uncertain. The CDR3 has 14 amino acids. V dropped 0 bases and J dropped 0 bases, with 3 bases sitting between them. Germline CDR1 is ENHRY and CDR2 is SYGVKD. The CDR3 region is CAISESDSGNTIYF. The CDR3 DNA reads as TGTGCCATCAGTGAGTCTGACTCTGGAAACACCATATATTTT.

This clonotype showed up just a few times. The V call is TRBV7-2, the J call TRBJ2-7; D unresolved. V was clipped by 0 bases and J by 1 base, with 7 bases between them. This CDR3 contains 14 residues. Germline loops: CDR1 SGHTA, CDR2 FQGNSA. CDR3 coding DNA: TGTGCCAGCAGCTTAGCTAGCTTTTCCTACGAGCAGTACTTC. It is translated as CASSLASFSYEQYF.

This clonotype showed up many times. The chain links TRBV12-3 or TRBV12-4 to TRBJ2-7, with unresolved D. Trimming shortened V by 3 bases and J by 3 bases, and 9 bases separated the two germline ends. The CDR3 extends over 13 amino acids. The CDR3 nucleotides are TGTGCCAGCAGTTTGAGTCAACTCTACGAGCAGTACTTC. Protein product: CASSLSQLYEQYF.

The chain uses TRBV5-5 and TRBJ1-2, with unresolved D. The length of the CDR3 is 13 residues. V was cut by 2 bases and J by 4 bases, with 9 bases left in between. CDR1 SGHKS and CDR2 YYEKEE come from the germline V gene (reference sequence). The CDR3 loop is CASSFWGSYGYTF. Written as DNA, the CDR3 is TGTGCCAGCAGCTTTTGGGGATCCTATGGCTACACCTTC. Combining the CDR3 with reference TRBV5-5 and TRBJ1-2 gives the whole variable domain DAGVTQSPTHLIKTRGQQVTLRCSPISGHKSVSWYQQVLGQGPQFIFQYYEKEERGRGNFPDRFSARQFPNYSSELNVNALLLGDSALYLCASSFWGSYGYTFGSGTRLTVV.

This clonotype was seen a few times. The chain joins TRBV11-2 to TRBJ2-4, with 13 bases aligning to TRBD2. The germline CDR1 and CDR2 sequences are SGHAT and FQNNGV. The CDR3 totals 20 residues. The J segment lost 2 bases and the V segment lost 1 base, leaving 11 bases of the junction unmatched. This chain's CDR3 is CASSLGTSGRAKLTKNIQYF. CDR3 coding DNA: TGTGCCAGCAGCTTAGGAACTAGCGGGAGGGCCAAGTTGACCAAAAACATTCAGTACTTC.

This clonotype was recorded at least ten times. The chain employs TRBV13 and TRBJ2-1, with 7 bases fitting TRBD1. This CDR3 has 15 residues. In germline, CDR1 is PRHDT, CDR2 FYEKMQ (reference sequence). V shed 3 bases, J shed 9 bases, and the junction held 11 bases outside the gene matches. This CDR3 reads CASSFSRQGRVEQFF. The DNA of the CDR3 is TGTGCCAGCAGCTTCTCCCGACAGGGACGGGTTGAGCAGTTCTTC. The full variable domain, with the rest looked up from reference TRBV13 and TRBJ2-1, is AAGVIQSPRHLIKEKRETATLKCYPIPRHDTVYWYQQGPGQDPQFLISFYEKMQSDKGSIPDRFSAQQFSDYHSELNMSSLELGDSALYFCASSFSRQGRVEQFFGPGTRLTVL.

This clonotype was picked up many times. J is TRBJ2-2 and V is TRBV21-1; the listed D gene, TRBD2, was not tested against the DNA. TRBV21-1 is assigned pseudogene status. This CDR3 is 16 amino acids long. The DNA of the CDR3 is TGTGCCAGCAGCAACGAGCGGGGGGCGAACACCGGGGAGCTGTTTTTT. Amino acids: CASSNERGANTGELFF.

CDR3 region: CSARAGGSYNEQFF. CDR3 DNA: TGCAGTGCTCGAGCCGGAGGGTCCTACAATGAGCAGTTCTTC. The chain carries TRBV20-1 and TRBJ2-1; possibly TRBD2 for D (6 bases). The CDR3 extends over 14 amino acids. The V gene's germline CDR1 is DFQATT and CDR2 SNEGSKA (reference sequence). Trimming removed 5 bases at V and 1 base at J, with 12 bases between.

In its sample, this clonotype was seen many times. This sequence joins TRBV10-3 and TRBJ2-7; 9 bases agree with TRBD1. The CDR3 runs to 17 residues. Germline assignment: CDR1 ENHRY and CDR2 SYGVKD. The trim removed 2 bases at V and 3 bases at J, leaving 11 bases unmatched. The CDR3 is CAISETRRDRALYEQYF. The CDR3 DNA follows: TGTGCCATCAGTGAGACACGCCGGGACAGGGCCCTCTACGAGCAGTACTTC.

This clonotype was observed many times. The chain employs TRBV7-2 and TRBJ2-7, with TRBD2 matching over 9 bases. V shed 5 bases and J 5 bases; nucleotides not matched to a gene: 10. The CDR3 extends over 15 amino acids. CDR1 is SGHTA and CDR2 is FQGNSA in the germline V gene. This chain's CDR3 is CASSPRLAAADEQYF. The CDR3 DNA sequence: TGTGCCAGCAGCCCACGACTAGCGGCGGCGGACGAGCAGTACTTC.

This clonotype was detected ten times or more. The genes are TRBV18 and TRBJ2-3; the D is unclear. Germline V CDR1 and CDR2: KGHSH, LQKENI. The CDR3 runs 15 residues. Trimming shortened V by 4 bases and J by 1 base, and 12 bases separated the two germline ends. This CDR3 is CASSLGRPGTDTQYF. The CDR3 DNA sequence: TGTGCCAGCTCACTCGGACGCCCCGGCACAGATACGCAGTATTTT.